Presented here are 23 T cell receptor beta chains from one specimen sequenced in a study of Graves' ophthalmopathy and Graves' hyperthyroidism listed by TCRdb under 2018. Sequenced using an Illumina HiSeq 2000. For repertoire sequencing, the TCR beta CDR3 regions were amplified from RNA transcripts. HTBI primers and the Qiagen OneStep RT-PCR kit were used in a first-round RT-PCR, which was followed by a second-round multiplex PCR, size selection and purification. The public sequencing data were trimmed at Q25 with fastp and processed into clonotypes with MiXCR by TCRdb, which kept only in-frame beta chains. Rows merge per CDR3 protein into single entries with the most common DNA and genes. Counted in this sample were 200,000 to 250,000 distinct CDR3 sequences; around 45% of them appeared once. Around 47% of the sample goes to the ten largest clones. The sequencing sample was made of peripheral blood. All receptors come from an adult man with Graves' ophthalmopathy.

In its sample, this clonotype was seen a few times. In nucleotides, the CDR3 is TGCGCCAGCAGCTTCGAGCCAGGGGAGGGTTCACCCCTCCACTTT. It is translated as CASSFEPGEGSPLHF. The chain employs TRBV5-1 and TRBJ1-6, with D possibly matching TRBD1 (6 bases). This CDR3 is 15 amino acids long. Germline assignment: CDR1 SGHRS and CDR2 YFSETQ. The V end lost 2 bases, the J end lost 9 bases, and 15 bases lay between the germline ends.

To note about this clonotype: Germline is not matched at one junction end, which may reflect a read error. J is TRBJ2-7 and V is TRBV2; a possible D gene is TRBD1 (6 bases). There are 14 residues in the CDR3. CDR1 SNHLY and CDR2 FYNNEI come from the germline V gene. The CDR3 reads CASSWDTGSDEQYF. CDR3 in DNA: TGTGCCAGCAGTTGGGACACGGGCTCCGACGAGCAGTACTTC.

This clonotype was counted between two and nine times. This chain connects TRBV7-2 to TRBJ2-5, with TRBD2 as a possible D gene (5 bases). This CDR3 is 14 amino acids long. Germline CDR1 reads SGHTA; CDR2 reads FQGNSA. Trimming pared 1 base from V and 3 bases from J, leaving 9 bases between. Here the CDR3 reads CASSLDVGEETQYF. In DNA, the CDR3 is TGTGCCAGCAGCTTAGACGTCGGGGAAGAGACCCAGTACTTC.

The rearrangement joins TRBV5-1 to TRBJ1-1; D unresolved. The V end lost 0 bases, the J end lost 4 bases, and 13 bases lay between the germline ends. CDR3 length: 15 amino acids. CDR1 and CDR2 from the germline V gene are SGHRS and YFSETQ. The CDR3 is CASSLGRAFGTEAFF. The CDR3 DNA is TGCGCCAGCAGCTTGGGACGGGCGTTCGGCACTGAAGCTTTCTTT.

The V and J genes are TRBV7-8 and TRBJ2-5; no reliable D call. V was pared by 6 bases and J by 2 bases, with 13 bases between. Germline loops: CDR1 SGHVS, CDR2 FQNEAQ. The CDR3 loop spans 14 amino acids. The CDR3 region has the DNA TGTGCCAGCAGGCACGAGGACGTTCAAGAGACCCAGTACTTC. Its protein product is CASRHEDVQETQYF.

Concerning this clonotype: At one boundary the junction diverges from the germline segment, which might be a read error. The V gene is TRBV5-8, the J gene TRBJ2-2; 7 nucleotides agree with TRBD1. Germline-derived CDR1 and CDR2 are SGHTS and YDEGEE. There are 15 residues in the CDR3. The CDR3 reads CASSQEATGAGELFF. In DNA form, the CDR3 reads TGCGCCAGCAGCCAAGAAGCCACAGGGGCCGGGGAGCTGTTTTTT.

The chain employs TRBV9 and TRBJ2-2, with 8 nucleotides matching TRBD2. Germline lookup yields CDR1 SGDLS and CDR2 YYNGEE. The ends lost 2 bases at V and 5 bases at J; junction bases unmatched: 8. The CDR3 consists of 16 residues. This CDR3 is CASSVVTGGGTGELFF. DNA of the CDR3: TGTGCCAGCAGCGTGGTCACCGGGGGGGGGACCGGGGAGCTGTTTTTT.

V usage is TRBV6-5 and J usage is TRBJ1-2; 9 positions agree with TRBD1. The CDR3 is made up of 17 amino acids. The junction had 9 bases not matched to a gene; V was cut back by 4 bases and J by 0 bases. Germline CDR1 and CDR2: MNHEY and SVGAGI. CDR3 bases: TGTGCCAGCAGTTCCCGACAGGGGGGCGGCTCTAACTATGGCTACACCTTC. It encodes CASSSRQGGGSNYGYTF.

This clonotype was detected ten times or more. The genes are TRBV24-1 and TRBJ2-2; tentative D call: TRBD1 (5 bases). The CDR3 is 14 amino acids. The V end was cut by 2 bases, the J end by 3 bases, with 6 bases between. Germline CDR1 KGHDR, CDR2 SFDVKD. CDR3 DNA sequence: TGTGCCACCAGTGATTCCAGGGACACCGGGGAGCTGTTTTTT. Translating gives CATSDSRDTGELFF.

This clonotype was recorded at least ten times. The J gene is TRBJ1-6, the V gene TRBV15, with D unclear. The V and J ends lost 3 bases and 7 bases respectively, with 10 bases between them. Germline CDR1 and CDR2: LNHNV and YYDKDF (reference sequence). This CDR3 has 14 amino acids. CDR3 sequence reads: CATSSSWQNSPLHF. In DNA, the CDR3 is TGTGCCACCAGCAGCTCCTGGCAAAATTCACCCCTCCACTTT. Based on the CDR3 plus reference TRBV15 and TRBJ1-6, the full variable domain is DAMVIQNPRYQVTQFGKPVTLSCSQTLNHNVMYWYQQKSSQAPKLLFHYYDKDFNNEADTPDNFQSRRPNTSFCFLDIRSPGLGDTAMYLCATSSSWQNSPLHFGNGTRLTVT.

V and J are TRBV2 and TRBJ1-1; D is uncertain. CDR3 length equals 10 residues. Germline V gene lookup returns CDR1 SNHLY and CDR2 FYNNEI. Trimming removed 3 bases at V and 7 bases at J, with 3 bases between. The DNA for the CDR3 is TGTGCCAGCAGTGAGCGTGAAGCTTTCTTT. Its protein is CASSEREAFF.

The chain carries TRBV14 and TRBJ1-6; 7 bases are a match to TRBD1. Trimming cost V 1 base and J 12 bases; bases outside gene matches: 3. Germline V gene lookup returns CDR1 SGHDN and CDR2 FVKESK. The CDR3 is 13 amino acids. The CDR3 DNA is TGTGCCAGCAGCCAAGGACAGGGAAAACCCCTCCACTTT. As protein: CASSQGQGKPLHF.

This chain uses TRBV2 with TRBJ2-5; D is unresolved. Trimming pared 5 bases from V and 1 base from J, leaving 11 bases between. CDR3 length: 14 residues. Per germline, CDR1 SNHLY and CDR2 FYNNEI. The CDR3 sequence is CASSPWASQETQYF. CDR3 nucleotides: TGTGCCAGCAGTCCCTGGGCCTCCCAAGAGACCCAGTACTTC.

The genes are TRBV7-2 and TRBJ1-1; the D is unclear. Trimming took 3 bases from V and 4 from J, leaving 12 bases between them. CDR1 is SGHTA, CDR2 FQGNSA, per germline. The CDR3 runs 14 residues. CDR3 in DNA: TGTGCCAGCAGCTTGAAGGGTCGCGGCACTGAAGCTTTCTTT. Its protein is CASSLKGRGTEAFF.

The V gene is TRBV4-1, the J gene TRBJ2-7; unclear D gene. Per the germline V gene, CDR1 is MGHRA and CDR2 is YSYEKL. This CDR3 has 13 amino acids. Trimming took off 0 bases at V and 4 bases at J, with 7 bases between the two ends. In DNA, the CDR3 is TGCGCCAGCAGCCAAGATCGGCAGTACGAGCAGTACTTC. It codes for CASSQDRQYEQYF.

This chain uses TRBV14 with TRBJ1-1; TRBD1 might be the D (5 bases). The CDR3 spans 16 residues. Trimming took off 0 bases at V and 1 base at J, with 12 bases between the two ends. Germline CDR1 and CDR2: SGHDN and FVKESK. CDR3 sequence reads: CASSQDSAGQNTEAFF. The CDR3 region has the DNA TGTGCCAGCAGCCAAGATTCGGCAGGGCAGAACACTGAAGCTTTCTTT.

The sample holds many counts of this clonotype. The CDR3 nucleotides are TGTGCCAGCAGCGCTATCAGCAGTGAAGCTTTCTTT. This translates into CASSAISSEAFF. The chain joins TRBV9 to TRBJ1-1; D is unclear. The germline CDR1 and CDR2 sequences are SGDLS and YYNGEE. CDR3 length equals 12 residues. V dropped 3 bases and J dropped 7 bases, with 10 bases sitting between them.

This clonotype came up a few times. As DNA, the CDR3 is TGCAGTGCTAGATCCAGCCTTACGAACACTGAAGCTTTCTTT. It specifies CSARSSLTNTEAFF. The chain has TRBV20-1 and TRBJ1-1; D is ambiguous. The V gene's germline CDR1 is DFQATT and CDR2 SNEGSKA (reference sequence). V dropped 2 bases and J dropped 1 base, with 11 bases sitting between them. CDR3 length: 14 residues.

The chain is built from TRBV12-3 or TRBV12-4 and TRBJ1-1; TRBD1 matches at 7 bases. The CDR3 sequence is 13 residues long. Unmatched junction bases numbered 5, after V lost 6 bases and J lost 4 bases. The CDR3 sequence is CASRRGQVTEAFF. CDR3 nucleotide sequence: TGTGCCAGCAGACGAGGACAGGTCACTGAAGCTTTCTTT.

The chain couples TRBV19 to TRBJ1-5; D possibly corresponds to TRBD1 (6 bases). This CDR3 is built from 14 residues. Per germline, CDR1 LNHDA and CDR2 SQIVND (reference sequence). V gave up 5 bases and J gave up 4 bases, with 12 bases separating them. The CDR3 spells CASSPQGPNQPQHF. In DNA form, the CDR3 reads TGTGCCAGTAGTCCCCAGGGGCCGAATCAGCCCCAGCATTTT. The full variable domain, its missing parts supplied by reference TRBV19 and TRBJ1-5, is DGGITQSPKYLFRKEGQNVTLSCEQNLNHDAMYWYRQDPGQGLRLIYYSQIVNDFQKGDIAEGYSVSREKKESFPLTVTSAQKNPTAFYLCASSPQGPNQPQHFGDGTRLSIL.

The DNA for the CDR3 is TGTGCCAGCAGCCCAGGAGTTATTAATGAAAAACTGTTTTTT. It codes for CASSPGVINEKLFF. J is TRBJ1-4 and V is TRBV14; D unresolved. Per the germline V gene, CDR1 is SGHDN and CDR2 is FVKESK. This CDR3 spans 14 amino acids. Trimming stripped 4 bases from V and 4 bases from J, with 10 bases between.

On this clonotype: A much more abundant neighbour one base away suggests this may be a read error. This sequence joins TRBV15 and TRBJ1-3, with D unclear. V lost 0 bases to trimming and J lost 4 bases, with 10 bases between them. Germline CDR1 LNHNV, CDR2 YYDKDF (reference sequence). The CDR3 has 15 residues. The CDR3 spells CATSRDKGRGNTIYF. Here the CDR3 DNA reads TGTGCCACCAGCAGAGATAAAGGACGGGGAAACACCATATATTTT. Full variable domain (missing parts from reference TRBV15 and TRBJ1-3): DAMVIQNPRYQVTQFGKPVTLSCSQTLNHNVMYWYQQKSSQAPKLLFHYYDKDFNNEADTPDNFQSRRPNTSFCFLDIRSPGLGDTAMYLCATSRDKGRGNTIYFGEGSWLTVV.

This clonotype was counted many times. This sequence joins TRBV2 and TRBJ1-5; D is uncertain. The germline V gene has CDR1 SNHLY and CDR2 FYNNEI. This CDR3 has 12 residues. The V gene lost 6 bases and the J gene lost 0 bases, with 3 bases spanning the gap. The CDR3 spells CASSFSNQPQHF. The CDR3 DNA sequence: TGTGCCAGCAGCTTTAGCAATCAGCCCCAGCATTTT. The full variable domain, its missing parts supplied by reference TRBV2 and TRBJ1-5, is EPEVTQTPSHQVTQMGQEVILRCVPISNHLYFYWYRQILGQKVEFLVSFYNNEISEKSEIFDDQFSVERPDGSNFTLKIRSTKLEDSAMYFCASSFSNQPQHFGDGTRLSIL.